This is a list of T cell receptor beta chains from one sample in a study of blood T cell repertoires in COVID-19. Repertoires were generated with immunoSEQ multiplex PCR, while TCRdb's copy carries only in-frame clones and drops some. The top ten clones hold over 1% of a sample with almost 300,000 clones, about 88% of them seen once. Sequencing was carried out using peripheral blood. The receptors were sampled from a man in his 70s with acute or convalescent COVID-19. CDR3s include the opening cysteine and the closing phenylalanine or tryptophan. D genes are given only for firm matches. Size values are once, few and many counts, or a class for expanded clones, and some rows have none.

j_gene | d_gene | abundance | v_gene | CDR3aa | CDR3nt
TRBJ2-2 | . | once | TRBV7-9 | CASSLEVRVRRTGELFF | TGTGCCAGCAGCTTAGAGGTCCGGGTCCGGCGAACCGGGGAGCTGTTTTTT
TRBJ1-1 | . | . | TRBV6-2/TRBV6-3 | CASSENRQASHDGTEAFF | TGTGCCAGCAGCGAAAACCGACAAGCTTCCCATGATGGCACTGAAGCTTTCTTT
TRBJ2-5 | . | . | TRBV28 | CASSVASDLRETQYF | TGTGCCAGCAGCGTAGCCTCTGATTTGAGAGAGACCCAGTACTTC
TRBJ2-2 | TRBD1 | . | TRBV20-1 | CSASKGTGFTGELFF | TGCAGTGCTAGTAAGGGGACAGGGTTCACCGGGGAGCTGTTTTTT
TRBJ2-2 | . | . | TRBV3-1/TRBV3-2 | CASSHLWKGDAGELFF | TGTGCCAGCAGCCACCTCTGGAAGGGGGACGCCGGGGAGCTGTTTTTT
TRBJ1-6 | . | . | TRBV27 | CASSSSGGVGNSPLHF | TGTGCCAGCAGTTCAAGTGGGGGGGTAGGTAATTCACCCCTCCACTTT
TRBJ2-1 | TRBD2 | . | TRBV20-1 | CSASNPRTSGYNEQFF | TGCAGTGCTAGTAACCCTCGGACTAGCGGGTACAATGAGCAGTTCTTC
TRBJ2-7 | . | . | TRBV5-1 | CASSLLTQGEVEQYF | TGCGCCAGCAGCTTGCTTACTCAGGGGGAGGTCGAGCAGTACTTC
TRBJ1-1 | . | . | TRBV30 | CAWKRSNTEAFF | TGTGCCTGGAAGAGATCGAACACTGAAGCTTTCTTT
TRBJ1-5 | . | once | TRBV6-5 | CASRGAGSQPQHF | TGTGCCAGCAGGGGCGCAGGGTCCCAGCCCCAGCATTTT
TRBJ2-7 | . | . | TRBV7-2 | CASSLARYEQYF | TGTGCCAGCAGCTTAGCCCGCTACGAGCAGTACTTC
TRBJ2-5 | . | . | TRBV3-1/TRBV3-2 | CASSPDAPGGWETQYF | TGTGCCAGCAGCCCGGATGCCCCGGGGGGCTGGGAGACCCAGTACTTC
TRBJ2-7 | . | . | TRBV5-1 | CASSSRPLGSDEQYF | TGCGCCAGCAGTTCAAGGCCCCTGGGCTCGGACGAGCAGTACTTC
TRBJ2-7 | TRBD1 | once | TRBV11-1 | CASSSYEGQGYEQYF | TGTGCCAGCAGCTCCTACGAAGGACAGGGCTACGAGCAGTACTTC
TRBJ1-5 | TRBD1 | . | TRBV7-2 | CASSLRQGNQPQHF | TGTGCCAGCAGCCTCCGACAGGGGAATCAGCCCCAGCATTTT
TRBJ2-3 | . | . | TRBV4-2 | CASSQAGISTQYF | TGTGCCAGCAGCCAAGCGGGAATTTCTACGCAGTATTTT
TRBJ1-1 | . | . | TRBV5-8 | CASNLRNTEAFF | TGTGCCAGCAACCTACGGAACACTGAAGCTTTCTTT
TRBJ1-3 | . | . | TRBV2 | CASSPRGFVNTIYF | TGTGCCAGCAGTCCTCGGGGGTTTGTGAACACCATATATTTT
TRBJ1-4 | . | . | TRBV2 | CASSELSDQVFF | TGTGCCAGCAGTGAACTTTCAGATCAGGTGTTTTTT
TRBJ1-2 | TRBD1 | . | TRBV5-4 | CASSGVPGQVQQGGYTF | TGTGCCAGCAGCGGCGTCCCGGGACAGGTCCAACAGGGTGGCTACACCTTC
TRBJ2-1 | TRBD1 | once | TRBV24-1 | CATSDPGDRGGNEQFF | TGTGCCACCAGTGACCCCGGGGACAGGGGTGGGAATGAGCAGTTCTTC
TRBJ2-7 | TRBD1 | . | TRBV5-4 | CASSLGGGGYEQYF | TGTGCCAGCAGCTTGGGAGGGGGCGGGTACGAGCAGTACTTC
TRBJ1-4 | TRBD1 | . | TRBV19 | CASKEQGAEKLFF | TGTGCCAGTAAGGAACAGGGGGCGGAAAAACTGTTTTTT
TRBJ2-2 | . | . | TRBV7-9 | CASSLDTPRSGELFF | TGTGCCAGCAGCTTAGACACCCCTAGGTCCGGGGAGCTGTTTTTT